A single sample gave rise to the 9 T cell receptor beta chains below, sequenced in a study of human T cells and chemical hapten exposure. The time point: patch test 1, 2 weeks after DPC sensitization. Regarding treatment: therapeutic diphenylcyclopropenone sensitization with weekly scalp DPC. Each CDR3 protein is one row after TCRdb ran MiXCR on the RACE reads. The sample records 75,000 to 100,000 distinct CDR3 sequences, about 10% being singletons. Source: whole blood, taken in connection with sensitization to the hapten diphenylcyclopropenone (DPC). The receptor set was obtained from a man aged 35 to 55 with alopecia areata. Some clones in this sample may be carry-over from other donors' samples.

This clonotype was counted a few times. The chain joins TRBV6-1 to TRBJ2-5, with D perhaps matching TRBD2 (5 bases). The CDR3 length is 16 residues. Germline V lookup: CDR1 MNHNS, CDR2 SASEGT. V was shortened by 5 bases and J by 2 bases, with 18 bases between the two germline ends. The CDR3 bases are TGTGCCAGCAGTCGGGCATGGACTGAGAAACAAGAGACCCAGTACTTC. It codes for CASSRAWTEKQETQYF.

This rearrangement joins TRBV6-2 or TRBV6-3 to TRBJ1-1; D not resolved. V gave up 4 bases and J gave up 1 base, with 10 bases separating them. Per the germline V gene, CDR1 is MNHEY and CDR2 is SVGEGT. The CDR3 has 14 residues. CDR3 in DNA: TGTGCCAGCAGTTTGGGTTACCCGAACACTGAAGCTTTCTTT. The encoded protein is CASSLGYPNTEAFF.

This clonotype was counted at least ten times. This chain links TRBV4-1 with TRBJ2-3; 10 nucleotides agree with TRBD2. The CDR3 has 17 residues. With V trimmed by 3 bases and J by 2 bases, 8 bases remained unmatched. In germline, CDR1 is MGHRA, CDR2 YSYEKL. The CDR3 DNA follows: TGCGCCAGCAGCCACAAGCGGGAGGGGGGGATCACAGATACGCAGTATTTT. As protein: CASSHKREGGITDTQYF.

This chain connects TRBV28 to TRBJ2-1; 7 bases are a match to TRBD2. CDR1 and CDR2 from the germline V gene are MDHEN and SYDVKM. The length of the CDR3 is 14 residues. The V and J ends lost 3 bases and 9 bases, in that order; junction bases with no gene match: 8. CDR3 sequence reads: CASSLHTSEGEQFF. CDR3 coding DNA: TGTGCCAGCAGTTTGCATACTAGCGAGGGTGAGCAGTTCTTC.

This clonotype turned up a few times. The chain is built from TRBV12-3 or TRBV12-4 and TRBJ2-6, with TRBD2 matching 13 bases. V was pared by 6 bases and J by 1 base, with 12 bases of the junction left unmatched. The CDR3 is made up of 20 amino acids. The CDR3 sequence: CASRTTSGTSGISGANVLTF. CDR3 DNA sequence: TGTGCCAGCAGGACGACTTCCGGGACTAGCGGGATTTCTGGGGCCAACGTCCTGACTTTC.

About this clonotype itself: Being one base from a much bigger clone, this may be a read error. This chain connects TRBV7-8 to TRBJ1-5, with D unclear. CDR3 size: 15 residues. V lost 4 bases and J 0 bases, leaving 10 bases between the germline ends. Germline CDR1 reads SGHVS; CDR2 reads FQNEAQ. CDR3 in DNA: TGTGCCAGCAGCTCAATGCACGGTAGCAATCAGCCCCAGCATTTT. Its protein is CASSSMHGSNQPQHF.

The gene calls are TRBV24-1 and TRBJ2-1; D is unclear. CDR1 and CDR2 from the germline V gene are KGHDR and SFDVKD. V was trimmed by 1 base and J by 15 bases, leaving 12 bases between them. The CDR3 consists of 12 residues. CDR3 amino acids: CATSDLILVPFF. DNA of the CDR3: TGTGCCACCAGTGATTTAATATTAGTGCCGTTCTTC.

This clonotype was recorded many times. This chain connects TRBV5-6 to TRBJ2-7; the D is unclear. Trimming cost V 5 bases and J 6 bases, with 15 bases left between them. The germline gives CDR1 SGHDT, CDR2 YYEEEE. The CDR3 extends over 13 amino acids. The CDR3 loop reads CASSRDPSTEQYV. Here the CDR3 DNA reads TGTGCCAGCAGTCGAGACCCATCAACCGAGCAGTACGTC.

Ten or more counts support this clonotype. The V gene is TRBV29-1, the J gene TRBJ1-1, with a possible D match to TRBD1 (5 bases). The V end was cut by 5 bases, the J end by 1 base, with 23 bases between. The germline CDR1 and CDR2 sequences are SQVTM and ANQGSEA. The CDR3 length is 17 residues. The CDR3 DNA is TGCAGCGTTCTGGGGGGTATTTCCTGGGCCGCGAACACTGAAGCTTTCTTT. Protein product: CSVLGGISWAANTEAFF.